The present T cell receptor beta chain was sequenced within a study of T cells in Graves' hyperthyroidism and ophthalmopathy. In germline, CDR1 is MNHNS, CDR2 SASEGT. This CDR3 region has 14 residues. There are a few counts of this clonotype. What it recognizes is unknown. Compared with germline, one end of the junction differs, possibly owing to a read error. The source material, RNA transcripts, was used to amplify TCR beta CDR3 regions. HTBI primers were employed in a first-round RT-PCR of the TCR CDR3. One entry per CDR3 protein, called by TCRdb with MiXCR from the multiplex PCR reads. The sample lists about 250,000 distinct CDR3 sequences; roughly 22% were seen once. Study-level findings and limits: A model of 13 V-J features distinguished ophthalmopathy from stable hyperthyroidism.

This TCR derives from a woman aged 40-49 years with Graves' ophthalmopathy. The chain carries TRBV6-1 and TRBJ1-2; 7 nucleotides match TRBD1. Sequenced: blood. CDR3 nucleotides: TGTGCCAGCACCCCGGCGACAGGGAGGGGAGGCTACAACTTC. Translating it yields CASTPATGRGGYNF.